This record looks at one T cell receptor (beta chain) sequence and its context. The same CDR3 is also encoded by other DNA sequences in this sample. Methods used by the authors: Amplification of reference gene primers was used by the study to estimate nucleated cell counts. Repertoires were generated with immunoSEQ multiplex PCR, while TCRdb's copy carries only in-frame clones and drops some. V and J calls and clone size are as listed in that table; D and trimming were resolved from the DNA. The sample holds 200,000 to 250,000 clones; 90% are singletons and the top ten take about 2.5%. This sample stems from a study of blood T cell repertoires in COVID-19. Background on the study: Donors in the United States, Italy and Spain gave samples during acute or convalescent COVID-19. Sources were T cells, B-cell-depleted T cells, or PBMCs; the material itself was cDNA or gDNA.

V was pared by 5 bases and J by 2 bases, with 4 bases of the junction left unmatched. CDR1 and CDR2 (germline): MNHEY, SMNVEV (reference sequence). The CDR3 runs 14 residues. This chain connects TRBV27 to TRBJ2-7; 9 bases map to TRBD1. Sequenced: peripheral blood. The sequence was obtained from a man aged 30 to 39 with COVID-19, enrolled during active disease. DNA of the CDR3: TGTGCCAGCAGTCCGGGACAGGGTACCTACGAGCAGTACTTC. This codes for CASSPGQGTYEQYF.